Listed below are T cell receptor beta chains from one sample, sequenced in a study of blood T cell repertoires in COVID-19. Method: immunoSEQ multiplex PCR; TCRdb's copy keeps in-frame clones and lacks some. The data show roughly 300,000 clones, with roughly 88% seen just once and around 1.7% held by the top ten. Sequenced: peripheral blood. These receptors all come from a woman between 45 and 65 years old with acute or convalescent COVID-19. CDR3s include the opening cysteine and the closing phenylalanine or tryptophan. Fields, in order: D gene, clone size, V gene, J gene, CDR3 DNA, CDR3 protein. D genes are given only for firm matches. The listing skips clone size in some rows; elsewhere it reads once, few, many or a size class.

d_gene: TRBD1
abundance: once
v_gene: TRBV2
j_gene: TRBJ2-5
CDR3nt: TGTGCCAGCACAGGGGGCTACCGACAAGAGACCCAGTACTTC
CDR3aa: CASTGGYRQETQYF

d_gene: TRBD2
abundance: -
v_gene: TRBV19
j_gene: TRBJ2-2
CDR3nt: TGTGCCAGTAGTATCTCCGGGACTAGCGGGGTCACCGGGGAGCTGTTTTTT
CDR3aa: CASSISGTSGVTGELFF

d_gene: TRBD2
abundance: -
v_gene: TRBV7-2
j_gene: TRBJ2-7
CDR3nt: TGTGCCAGCAGCTTTTTAGCGGGAGGGCCGGGGTACGAGCAGTACTTC
CDR3aa: CASSFLAGGPGYEQYF

d_gene: -
abundance: -
v_gene: TRBV28
j_gene: TRBJ1-1
CDR3nt: TGTGCCAGCGCGGAGGGGCGCGGGGAAGCTTTCTTT
CDR3aa: CASAEGRGEAFF

d_gene: TRBD1
abundance: once
v_gene: TRBV11-2
j_gene: TRBJ1-2
CDR3nt: TGTGCCAGCAGCTCGACAGGGAGCGTTGACTACACCTTC
CDR3aa: CASSSTGSVDYTF

d_gene: TRBD2
abundance: -
v_gene: TRBV28
j_gene: TRBJ2-7
CDR3nt: TGTGCCAGCAGATGGACTAGCGGGAGGTCCTACGAGCAGTACTTC
CDR3aa: CASRWTSGRSYEQYF

d_gene: -
abundance: -
v_gene: TRBV5-6
j_gene: TRBJ2-7
CDR3nt: TGTGCCAGCAGCTTGGAAGGGGTTTACGAGCAGTACTTC
CDR3aa: CASSLEGVYEQYF

d_gene: -
abundance: -
v_gene: TRBV2
j_gene: TRBJ1-1
CDR3nt: TGTGCCAGCAGTGGGAGAGCGCGAATCACTGAAGCTTTCTTT
CDR3aa: CASSGRARITEAFF

d_gene: -
abundance: -
v_gene: TRBV27
j_gene: TRBJ1-5
CDR3nt: TGTGCCAGCAGTTCCAGACTCAGCCAGCCCCAGCATTTT
CDR3aa: CASSSRLSQPQHF

d_gene: TRBD1
abundance: -
v_gene: TRBV5-4
j_gene: TRBJ1-2
CDR3nt: TGTGCCAGCAGCAGAGGACAGGGACCAAATGTTAACTATGGCTACACCTTC
CDR3aa: CASSRGQGPNVNYGYTF

d_gene: -
abundance: once
v_gene: TRBV25-1
j_gene: TRBJ1-5
CDR3nt: TGTGCCAGCAGACGAAGACAGGGCAATCAGCCCCAGCATTTT
CDR3aa: CASRRRQGNQPQHF

d_gene: TRBD1
abundance: -
v_gene: TRBV5-4
j_gene: TRBJ2-1
CDR3nt: TGTGCCAGCAGCTTGGCTTCAGGGGGCTACAATGAGCAGTTCTTC
CDR3aa: CASSLASGGYNEQFF

d_gene: TRBD2
abundance: -
v_gene: TRBV4-2
j_gene: TRBJ2-7
CDR3nt: TGTGCCAGCAGCCAAGGGGTAGCGGGATCCTACGAGCAGTACTTC
CDR3aa: CASSQGVAGSYEQYF

d_gene: TRBD1
abundance: -
v_gene: TRBV19
j_gene: TRBJ2-2
CDR3nt: TGTGCCAGTCTCTTCCAAGGACAGGGGGACACCGGGGAGCTGTTTTTT
CDR3aa: CASLFQGQGDTGELFF

d_gene: TRBD2
abundance: many
v_gene: TRBV5-1
j_gene: TRBJ2-7
CDR3nt: TGCGCCAGCAGCTTGGAATTAGCGGGTTCCGAGCAGTACTTC
CDR3aa: CASSLELAGSEQYF

d_gene: -
abundance: once
v_gene: TRBV11-2
j_gene: TRBJ2-7
CDR3nt: TGTGCCAGCAGCTTGATCCTCTATGGCGAGCAGTACTTC
CDR3aa: CASSLILYGEQYF

d_gene: TRBD1
abundance: -
v_gene: TRBV5-5
j_gene: TRBJ2-5
CDR3nt: TGTGCCAGCAACAACCCTGGACAGGGGGCGGTTGAGACCCAGTACTTC
CDR3aa: CASNNPGQGAVETQYF

d_gene: -
abundance: few
v_gene: TRBV27
j_gene: TRBJ1-3
CDR3nt: TGTGCCAGCAGTTTATTACCGGTTGGAAACACCATATATTTT
CDR3aa: CASSLLPVGNTIYF

d_gene: -
abundance: -
v_gene: TRBV28
j_gene: TRBJ2-1
CDR3nt: TGTGCCAGCAGTCCTCCTGACAGGTTCGGCAATGAGCAGTTCTTC
CDR3aa: CASSPPDRFGNEQFF

d_gene: -
abundance: -
v_gene: TRBV30
j_gene: TRBJ1-4
CDR3nt: TGTGCCTGGAGTGCCCTTGAAAAACTGTTTTTT
CDR3aa: CAWSALEKLFF

d_gene: TRBD1
abundance: many
v_gene: TRBV18
j_gene: TRBJ2-7
CDR3nt: TGTGCCAGCTCACCTGGTTTGGACAGGGGGTACGAGCAGTACTTC
CDR3aa: CASSPGLDRGYEQYF

d_gene: -
abundance: once
v_gene: TRBV3-1/TRBV3-2
j_gene: TRBJ2-3
CDR3nt: TGTGCCAGCAGCCAAACGGGAGCCGGCGGAGATACGCAGTATTTT
CDR3aa: CASSQTGAGGDTQYF

d_gene: -
abundance: -
v_gene: TRBV27
j_gene: TRBJ1-5
CDR3nt: TGTGCCAGCAGTTTCCGAGGGGGGGCCATTCAGCCCCAGCATTTT
CDR3aa: CASSFRGGAIQPQHF

d_gene: TRBD2
abundance: -
v_gene: TRBV18
j_gene: TRBJ2-2
CDR3nt: TGTGCCAGCTCACCAGGTAGCGGGAGAACGGACACCGGGGAGCTGTTTTTT
CDR3aa: CASSPGSGRTDTGELFF

d_gene: -
abundance: -
v_gene: TRBV28
j_gene: TRBJ2-6
CDR3nt: TGTGCCAGCAGCTCCAGGGGGGCCGCTGGGGCCAACGTCCTGACTTTC
CDR3aa: CASSSRGAAGANVLTF

d_gene: -
abundance: -
v_gene: TRBV28
j_gene: TRBJ2-7
CDR3nt: TGTGCCAGCAGTTCCCTCGACCGACTCGTTACTTCCTACGAGCAGTACTTC
CDR3aa: CASSSLDRLVTSYEQYF

d_gene: TRBD2
abundance: few
v_gene: TRBV9
j_gene: TRBJ2-7
CDR3nt: TGTGCCAGCAGCGTAGGAGTGAGCGGGGGTGTCTACGAGCAGTACTTC
CDR3aa: CASSVGVSGGVYEQYF

d_gene: -
abundance: -
v_gene: TRBV11-2
j_gene: TRBJ2-7
CDR3nt: TGTGCCAGCACAGGTTCCTACGAGCAGTACTTC
CDR3aa: CASTGSYEQYF

d_gene: -
abundance: -
v_gene: TRBV19
j_gene: TRBJ2-2
CDR3nt: TGTGCCACAAGGTTCCTAGAAGCGGGTCGGACCGGGGAGCTGTTTTTT
CDR3aa: CATRFLEAGRTGELFF

d_gene: TRBD1
abundance: -
v_gene: TRBV5-1
j_gene: TRBJ1-6
CDR3nt: TGCGCCAGCAGCTTGGCGGGACAGGCAAATTCACCCCTCCACTTT
CDR3aa: CASSLAGQANSPLHF

d_gene: -
abundance: -
v_gene: TRBV28
j_gene: TRBJ1-2
CDR3nt: TGTGCCAGCAGACAGGGTTTCTATGGCTACACCTTC
CDR3aa: CASRQGFYGYTF

d_gene: -
abundance: -
v_gene: TRBV14
j_gene: TRBJ1-2
CDR3nt: TGTGCCAGCAGCCAAGATCGGGGTAACTATGGCTACACCTTC
CDR3aa: CASSQDRGNYGYTF

d_gene: TRBD1
abundance: -
v_gene: TRBV30
j_gene: TRBJ1-4
CDR3nt: TGTGCCTGGAGTGTACAGGGGGCTAATGAAAAACTGTTTTTT
CDR3aa: CAWSVQGANEKLFF

d_gene: -
abundance: -
v_gene: TRBV7-3
j_gene: TRBJ2-1
CDR3nt: TGTGCCAGCAGCTTATCTGAGGGTAGGCCGCAGTTCTTC
CDR3aa: CASSLSEGRPQFF

d_gene: TRBD1
abundance: -
v_gene: TRBV18
j_gene: TRBJ2-7
CDR3nt: TGTGCCAGCTCCCCCGGGACAGGGATCACCTACGAGCAGTACTTC
CDR3aa: CASSPGTGITYEQYF

d_gene: TRBD1
abundance: -
v_gene: TRBV7-3
j_gene: TRBJ2-1
CDR3nt: TGTGCCAGCAGCCCACTAGGGGGCAGCTCCTACAATGAGCAGTTCTTC
CDR3aa: CASSPLGGSSYNEQFF

d_gene: -
abundance: -
v_gene: TRBV6-2/TRBV6-3
j_gene: TRBJ1-2
CDR3nt: TGTGCCAGCAGTACCAGGGTGAACTATGGCTACACCTTC
CDR3aa: CASSTRVNYGYTF

d_gene: -
abundance: -
v_gene: TRBV28
j_gene: TRBJ1-2
CDR3nt: TGTGCCAGCAGTCGCCGGGGGGATGGCTACACCTTC
CDR3aa: CASSRRGDGYTF

d_gene: -
abundance: few
v_gene: TRBV3-1/TRBV3-2
j_gene: TRBJ1-6
CDR3nt: TGTGCCAGCAGCCAGTGGGCGGGGAATTCACCCCTCCACTTT
CDR3aa: CASSQWAGNSPLHF

d_gene: -
abundance: -
v_gene: TRBV15
j_gene: TRBJ1-2
CDR3nt: TGTGCCACCAGCAGAGAAGGGGGTAACTATGGCTACACCTTC
CDR3aa: CATSREGGNYGYTF

d_gene: TRBD2
abundance: -
v_gene: TRBV6-5
j_gene: TRBJ2-5
CDR3nt: TGTGCCAGCAGTCGCGGGGGGAGGGTCCAAGAGACCCAGTACTTC
CDR3aa: CASSRGGRVQETQYF

d_gene: -
abundance: -
v_gene: TRBV2
j_gene: TRBJ1-5
CDR3nt: TGTGCCAGCAGATTGGGAGAACAGGGCGGTCAGCCCCAGCATTTT
CDR3aa: CASRLGEQGGQPQHF

d_gene: -
abundance: -
v_gene: TRBV4-2
j_gene: TRBJ2-1
CDR3nt: TGTGCCAGCAGCCACCTGGGACTTCCTGACAATGAGCAGTTCTTC
CDR3aa: CASSHLGLPDNEQFF

d_gene: -
abundance: -
v_gene: TRBV6-5
j_gene: TRBJ1-2
CDR3nt: TGTGCCAGCAGCCCCCGGGATCGGAGCTGGAGTGGCTACACCTTC
CDR3aa: CASSPRDRSWSGYTF

d_gene: TRBD1
abundance: -
v_gene: TRBV7-9
j_gene: TRBJ2-7
CDR3nt: TGTGCCAGCAGCTTCCCAGGGGGTGGATACGAGCAGTACTTC
CDR3aa: CASSFPGGGYEQYF

d_gene: -
abundance: -
v_gene: TRBV27
j_gene: TRBJ1-4
CDR3nt: TGTGCCAGCAGTGCCCAGGGGCAGAGTAATGAAAAACTGTTTTTT
CDR3aa: CASSAQGQSNEKLFF

d_gene: TRBD2
abundance: -
v_gene: TRBV3-1/TRBV3-2
j_gene: TRBJ2-7
CDR3nt: TGTGCCAGCAGCCAAGGGGGGGGCTACGAGCAGTACTTC
CDR3aa: CASSQGGGYEQYF

d_gene: TRBD2
abundance: -
v_gene: TRBV19
j_gene: TRBJ2-1
CDR3nt: TGTGCCAGTACAGGAATAGCGGGGACTAATGAGCAGTTCTTC
CDR3aa: CASTGIAGTNEQFF

d_gene: TRBD1
abundance: -
v_gene: TRBV19
j_gene: TRBJ1-1
CDR3nt: TGTGCCAGTAGTGCCGGGGACAGGGGCCAAACTGAAGCTTTCTTT
CDR3aa: CASSAGDRGQTEAFF

d_gene: TRBD2
abundance: -
v_gene: TRBV5-1
j_gene: TRBJ2-1
CDR3nt: TGCGCCAGCCATCGGACTAGCGAGAGTGAGCAGTTCTTC
CDR3aa: CASHRTSESEQFF

d_gene: -
abundance: -
v_gene: TRBV29-1
j_gene: TRBJ2-1
CDR3nt: TGCAGCGGGGGGACTCTTTACAATGAGCAGTTCTTC
CDR3aa: CSGGTLYNEQFF

d_gene: -
abundance: -
v_gene: TRBV12-3/TRBV12-4
j_gene: TRBJ2-7
CDR3nt: TGTGCCAGCGGCGGTAGTTACTCCTACGAGCAGTACTTC
CDR3aa: CASGGSYSYEQYF